Listed here are 6 T cell receptor beta chains from one sample, sequenced in a study of somatic mutations in cytotoxic T cells in rheumatoid arthritis. Measured with immunoSEQ multiplex PCR; TCRdb has only the in-frame clones, and not every one. This sample yields about 23,000 clones, of which roughly 74% are seen a single time; 11% belongs to the top ten. Sequenced input: CD8+ T cells sorted from blood. These receptors all come from an adult with rheumatoid arthritis.

This clone has a handful of counts. The genes are TRBV29-1 and TRBJ2-2; 9 nucleotides agree with TRBD2. Germline CDR1 is SQVTM and CDR2 is ANQGSEA. The CDR3 covers 18 residues. V dropped 5 bases and J dropped 6; count of bases not matched to a gene: 19. In nucleotides, the CDR3 is TGCAGCGTTTCAAGTGCGGGGGGGAGGGATTTTTCTGCCGGGGAGCTGTTTTTT. This sequence encodes CSVSSAGGRDFSAGELFF.

V is TRBV27 and J is TRBJ1-1; maybe TRBD1 (5 bases). Germline CDR1 MNHEY, CDR2 SMNVEV (reference sequence). The CDR3 is 14 residues long. V gave up 0 bases and J gave up 4 bases, with 9 bases separating them. CDR3 DNA: TGTGCCAGCAGTTTATCGGGGGGAGGCACTGAAGCTTTCTTT. Its protein is CASSLSGGGTEAFF.

V and J are TRBV18 and TRBJ1-4; D might be TRBD1 (6 bases). The CDR3 runs 14 residues. The germline CDR1 and CDR2 sequences are KGHSH and LQKENI. The V and J ends lost 5 bases and 8 bases respectively, with 15 bases between them. CDR3: CASSTTGGWEKLFF. CDR3 DNA sequence: TGTGCCAGCTCAACGACAGGCGGTTGGGAAAAACTGTTTTTT.

The chain recombines TRBV7-9 with TRBJ2-7; D is undetermined. The CDR3 runs 11 residues. Per germline, CDR1 SEHNR and CDR2 FQNEAQ (reference sequence). V dropped 6 bases and J dropped 7 bases, with 10 bases sitting between them. In DNA, the CDR3 is TGTGCCAGCAGACGGAAGGAAGAGCAGTACTTC. Protein product: CASRRKEEQYF.

This clone was observed a few times. This chain joins TRBV5-1 and TRBJ1-1; TRBD1 might be the D (5 bases). This CDR3 region has 14 residues. Germline-derived CDR1 and CDR2 are SGHRS and YFSETQ. V lost 2 bases and J lost 1, with 9 bases in between. CDR3 DNA: TGCGCCAGCAGCTTTGGCGGGGCGAACACTGAAGCTTTCTTT. It is translated as CASSFGGANTEAFF.

There are a few counts of this clone. The chain uses TRBV7-9 and TRBJ2-7; 7 bases align to TRBD2. CDR1 is SEHNR and CDR2 is FQNEAQ in the germline V gene (reference sequence). The J segment lost 5 bases and the V segment lost 5 bases, leaving 6 bases of the junction unmatched. The CDR3 runs 13 residues. The CDR3 DNA reads TGTGCCAGCAGCCCGTATGCGGGGGACGAGCAGTACTTC. Its translation is CASSPYAGDEQYF.